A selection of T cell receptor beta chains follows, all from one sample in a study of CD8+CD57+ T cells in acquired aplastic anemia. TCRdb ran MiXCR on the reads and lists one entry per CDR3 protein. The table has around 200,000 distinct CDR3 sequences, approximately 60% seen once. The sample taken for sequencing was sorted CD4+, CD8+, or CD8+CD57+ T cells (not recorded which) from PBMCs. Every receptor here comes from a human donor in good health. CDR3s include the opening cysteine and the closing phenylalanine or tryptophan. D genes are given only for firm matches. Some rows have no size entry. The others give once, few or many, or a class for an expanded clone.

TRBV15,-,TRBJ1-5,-,CATSRDQGANQPQHF,TGTGCCACCAGCAGAGATCAAGGGGCCAATCAGCCCCAGCATTTT
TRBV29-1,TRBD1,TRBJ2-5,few,CSGRTGPQETQYF,TGCAGCGGACGGACAGGGCCACAAGAGACCCAGTACTTC
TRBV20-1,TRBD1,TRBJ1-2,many,CSASGQLYGYTF,TGCAGTGCCTCGGGACAGCTGTATGGCTACACCTTC
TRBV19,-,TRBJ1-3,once,CASTAVNSGNTIYF,TGTGCCAGTACCGCAGTTAACTCTGGAAACACCATATATTTT
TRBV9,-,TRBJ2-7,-,CASSVGPDSSYEQYF,TGTGCCAGCAGCGTAGGCCCAGACAGCTCCTACGAGCAGTACTTC
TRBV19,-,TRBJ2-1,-,CASSSPTGVPRFF,TGTGCCAGTAGTAGCCCAACGGGGGTTCCGCGGTTCTTC
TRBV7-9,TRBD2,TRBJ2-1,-,CASSTGLAANEQFF,TGTGCCAGCAGCACTGGACTAGCCGCCAATGAGCAGTTCTTC
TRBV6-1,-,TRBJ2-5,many,CASTPSAYGDTGTQYF,TGTGCCAGCACCCCATCGGCCTACGGGGATACCGGGACCCAGTACTTC
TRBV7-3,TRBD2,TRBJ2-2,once,CASSLGVTSGGHPGELFF,TGTGCCAGCAGCTTAGGGGTGACTAGCGGGGGCCATCCCGGGGAGCTGTTTTTT
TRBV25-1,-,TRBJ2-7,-,CASSPKGTSYEQYF,TGTGCCAGCAGTCCAAAAGGGACTTCATACGAGCAGTACTTC
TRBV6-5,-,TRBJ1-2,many,CASSYSGQGLGYTF,TGTGCCAGCAGTTACTCGGGCCAGGGACTTGGCTACACCTTC
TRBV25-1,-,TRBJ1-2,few,CASSEAQDYGYTF,TGTGCCAGCAGTGAAGCCCAAGACTATGGCTACACCTTC